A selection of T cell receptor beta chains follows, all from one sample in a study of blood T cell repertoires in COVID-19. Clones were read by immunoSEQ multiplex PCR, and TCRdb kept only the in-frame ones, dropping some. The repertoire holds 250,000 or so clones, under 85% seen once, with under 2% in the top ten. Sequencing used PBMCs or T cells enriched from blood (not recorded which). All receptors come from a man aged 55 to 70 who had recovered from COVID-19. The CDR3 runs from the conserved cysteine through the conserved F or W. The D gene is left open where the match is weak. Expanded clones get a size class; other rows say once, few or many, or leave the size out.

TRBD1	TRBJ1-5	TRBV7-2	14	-	CASSAGQLNQPQHF	TGTGCCAGCAGCGCGGGACAGCTCAATCAGCCCCAGCATTTT
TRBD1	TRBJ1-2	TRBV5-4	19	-	CASSSALGTGARRDYGYTF	TGTGCCAGCAGCTCAGCGCTCGGGACAGGGGCCCGAAGGGACTATGGCTACACCTTC
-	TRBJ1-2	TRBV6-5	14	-	CASSYSARAYGYTF	TGTGCCAGCAGTTACTCTGCCAGGGCCTATGGCTACACCTTC
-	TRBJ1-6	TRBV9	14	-	CASSGGLLASPLHF	TGTGCCAGCAGCGGGGGACTCCTGGCTTCACCCCTCCACTTT
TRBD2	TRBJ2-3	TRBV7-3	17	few	CASSPVYSGGRTDTQYF	TGTGCCAGCAGCCCAGTGTACAGCGGGGGACGCACAGATACGCAGTATTTT
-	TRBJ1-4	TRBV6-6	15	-	CASRSGININEKLFF	TGTGCCAGCAGGTCAGGGATAAATATTAATGAAAAACTGTTTTTT
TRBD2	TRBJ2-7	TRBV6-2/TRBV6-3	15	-	CASSSRGEISHEQYF	TGTGCCAGCAGTTCCCGGGGGGAAATCTCTCACGAGCAGTACTTC
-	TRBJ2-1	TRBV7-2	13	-	CASSLEFGDEQFF	TGTGCCAGCAGCTTAGAGTTTGGAGATGAGCAGTTCTTC
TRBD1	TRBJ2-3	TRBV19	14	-	CASTGTASTDTQYF	TGTGCCAGTACGGGGACAGCTAGCACAGATACGCAGTATTTT
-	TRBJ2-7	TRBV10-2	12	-	CASSDLTQEQYF	TGCGCCAGCAGTGATCTAACACAGGAGCAGTACTTC
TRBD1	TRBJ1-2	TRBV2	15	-	CASSERTGTFYGYTF	TGTGCCAGCAGTGAACGGACAGGAACTTTCTATGGCTACACCTTC
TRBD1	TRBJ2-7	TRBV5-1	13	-	CASSSLPGGEQYF	TGCGCCAGCAGCTCGCTCCCAGGGGGCGAGCAGTACTTC
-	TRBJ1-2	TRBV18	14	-	CASSRAGRPIGYTF	TGTGCCAGCTCACGGGCGGGACGCCCGATCGGCTACACCTTC
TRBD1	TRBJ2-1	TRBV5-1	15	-	CASSLVGQGYNEQFF	TGCGCCAGCAGCTTGGTGGGACAGGGGTACAATGAGCAGTTCTTC
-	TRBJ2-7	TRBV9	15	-	CASSPHQGRSYEQYF	TGTGCCAGCAGCCCCCACCAGGGTCGGTCCTACGAGCAGTACTTC
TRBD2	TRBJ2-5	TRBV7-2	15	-	CASSLGGRRAETQYF	TGTGCCAGCAGCCTAGGCGGGAGGAGGGCGGAGACCCAGTACTTC
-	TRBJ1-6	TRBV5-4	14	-	CASSGQGLYSPLHF	TGTGCCAGCAGCGGGCAGGGACTATATTCACCCCTCCACTTT
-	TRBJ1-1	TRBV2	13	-	CASSEGGTPRAFF	TGTGCCAGCAGTGAGGGCGGGACCCCTCGAGCTTTCTTT
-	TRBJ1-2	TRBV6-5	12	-	CASNLYGYGYTF	TGTGCCAGCAACCTTTACGGCTATGGCTACACCTTC
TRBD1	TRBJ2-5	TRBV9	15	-	CASSEDRYLQETQYF	TGTGCCAGCAGCGAGGACAGGTACCTTCAAGAGACCCAGTACTTC
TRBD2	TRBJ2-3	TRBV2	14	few	CASTLAGITDTQYF	TGTGCCAGCACTCTAGCGGGGATCACAGATACGCAGTATTTT
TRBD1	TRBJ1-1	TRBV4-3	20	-	CASSQERAPGTGSKNTEAFF	TGCGCCAGCAGCCAAGAGCGTGCCCCCGGGACAGGGTCGAAGAACACTGAAGCTTTCTTT
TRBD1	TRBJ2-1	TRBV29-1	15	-	CSVGFRDRVDNEQFF	TGCAGCGTTGGATTCCGCGACAGGGTGGACAATGAGCAGTTCTTC
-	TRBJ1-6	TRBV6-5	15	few	CASSSSGYTNSPLHF	TGTGCCAGCAGCAGCTCAGGGTACACCAATTCACCCCTCCACTTT
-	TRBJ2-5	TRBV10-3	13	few	CAIRTGIGETQYF	TGTGCCATCAGGACAGGCATTGGGGAGACCCAGTACTTC
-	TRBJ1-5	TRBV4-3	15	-	CASSQSPRSNQPQHF	TGCGCCAGCAGCCAATCACCCAGATCGAACCAGCCCCAGCATTTT
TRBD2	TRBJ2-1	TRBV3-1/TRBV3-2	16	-	CASSRTLAGVYNEQFF	TGTGCCAGCAGCCGAACGCTAGCGGGGGTCTACAATGAGCAGTTCTTC
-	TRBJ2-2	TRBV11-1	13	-	CASSLNLGGELFF	TGTGCCAGCAGCTTAAATCTAGGCGGGGAGCTGTTTTTT
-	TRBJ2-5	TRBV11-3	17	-	CASSLDRPGTLQETQYF	TGTGCCAGCAGCTTGGATCGTCCGGGGACACTCCAAGAGACCCAGTACTTC
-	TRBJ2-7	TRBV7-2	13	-	CASSLAGGYEQYF	TGTGCCAGCAGCTTAGCGGGGGGCTACGAGCAGTACTTC
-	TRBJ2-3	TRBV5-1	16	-	CASSLGIATSTDTQYF	TGCGCCAGCAGCTTGGGAATTGCGACTAGCACAGATACGCAGTATTTT
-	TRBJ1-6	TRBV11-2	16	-	CASSAGGISYNSPLHF	TGTGCCAGCAGCGCAGGCGGGATTTCCTATAATTCACCCCTCCACTTT